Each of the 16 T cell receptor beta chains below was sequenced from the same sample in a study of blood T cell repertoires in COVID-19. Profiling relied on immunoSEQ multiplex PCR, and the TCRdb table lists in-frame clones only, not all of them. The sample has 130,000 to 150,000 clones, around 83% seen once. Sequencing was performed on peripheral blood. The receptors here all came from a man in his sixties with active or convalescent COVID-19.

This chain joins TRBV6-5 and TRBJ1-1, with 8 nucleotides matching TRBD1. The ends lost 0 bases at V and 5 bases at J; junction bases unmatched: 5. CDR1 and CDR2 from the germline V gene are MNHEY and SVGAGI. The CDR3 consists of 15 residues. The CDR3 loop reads CASSYSSQGATEAFF. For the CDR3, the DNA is TGTGCCAGCAGTTACTCATCGCAGGGGGCGACTGAAGCTTTCTTT.

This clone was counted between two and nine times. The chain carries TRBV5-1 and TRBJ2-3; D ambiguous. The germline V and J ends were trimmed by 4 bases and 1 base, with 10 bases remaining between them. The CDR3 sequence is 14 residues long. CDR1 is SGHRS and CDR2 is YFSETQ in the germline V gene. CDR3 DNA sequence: TGCGCCAGCAGCAATCGACTTGGCACAGATACGCAGTATTTT. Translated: CASSNRLGTDTQYF. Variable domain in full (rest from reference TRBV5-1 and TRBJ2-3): KAGVTQTPRYLIKTRGQQVTLSCSPISGHRSVSWYQQTPGQGLQFLFEYFSETQRNKGNFPGRFSGRQFSNSRSEMNVSTLELGDSALYLCASSNRLGTDTQYFGPGTRLTVL.

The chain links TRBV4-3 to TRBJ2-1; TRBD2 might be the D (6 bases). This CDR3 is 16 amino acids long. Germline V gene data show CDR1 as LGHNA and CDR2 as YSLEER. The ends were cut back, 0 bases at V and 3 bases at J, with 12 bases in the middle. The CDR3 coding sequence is TGCGCCAGCAGCCAAGATCGGGGGAGAAACTACAATGAGCAGTTCTTC. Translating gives CASSQDRGRNYNEQFF.

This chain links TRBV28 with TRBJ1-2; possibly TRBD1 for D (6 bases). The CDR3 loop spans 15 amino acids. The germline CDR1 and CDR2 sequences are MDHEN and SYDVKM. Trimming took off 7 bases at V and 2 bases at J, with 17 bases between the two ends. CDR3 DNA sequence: TGTGCCAGCACCCAAGACAGGACCCTGAACTATGGCTACACCTTC. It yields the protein CASTQDRTLNYGYTF.

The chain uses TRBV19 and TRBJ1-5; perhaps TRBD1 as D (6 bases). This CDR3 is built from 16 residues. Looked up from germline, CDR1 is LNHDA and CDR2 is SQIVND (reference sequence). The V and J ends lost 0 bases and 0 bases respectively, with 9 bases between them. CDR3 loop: CASSIDTGLSNQPQHF. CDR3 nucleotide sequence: TGTGCCAGTAGTATAGATACAGGGCTTAGCAATCAGCCCCAGCATTTT.

DNA of the CDR3: TGTGCCAGCAGCCCGGGACAGAGACAAGAGACCCAGTACTTC. It yields the protein CASSPGQRQETQYF. The chain joins TRBV11-3 to TRBJ2-5; 7 bases fit TRBD1. The V and J ends lost 5 bases and 2 bases, in that order; junction bases with no gene match: 5. There are 14 residues in the CDR3. The germline V gene encodes CDR1 SGHNT and CDR2 YENEEA.

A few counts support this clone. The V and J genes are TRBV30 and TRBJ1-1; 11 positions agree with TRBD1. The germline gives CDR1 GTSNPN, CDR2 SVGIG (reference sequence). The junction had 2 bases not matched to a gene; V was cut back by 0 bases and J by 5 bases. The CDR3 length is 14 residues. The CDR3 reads CAWSVGDRGTEAFF. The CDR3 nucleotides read TGTGCCTGGAGTGTAGGGGACAGGGGGACTGAAGCTTTCTTT.

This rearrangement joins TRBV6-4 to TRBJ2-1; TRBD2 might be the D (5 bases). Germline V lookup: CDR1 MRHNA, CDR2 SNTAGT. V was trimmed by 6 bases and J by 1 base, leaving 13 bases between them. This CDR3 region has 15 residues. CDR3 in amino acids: CASSPSRTSYNEQFF. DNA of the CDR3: TGTGCCAGCAGCCCTTCTCGGACTTCCTACAATGAGCAGTTCTTC.

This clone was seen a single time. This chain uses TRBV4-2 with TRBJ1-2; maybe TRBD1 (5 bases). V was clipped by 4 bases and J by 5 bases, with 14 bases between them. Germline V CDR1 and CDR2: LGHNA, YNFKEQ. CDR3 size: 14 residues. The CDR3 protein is CASSLPGDLYGYTF. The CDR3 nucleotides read TGTGCCAGCAGCCTCCCCGGGGACTTATATGGCTACACCTTC.

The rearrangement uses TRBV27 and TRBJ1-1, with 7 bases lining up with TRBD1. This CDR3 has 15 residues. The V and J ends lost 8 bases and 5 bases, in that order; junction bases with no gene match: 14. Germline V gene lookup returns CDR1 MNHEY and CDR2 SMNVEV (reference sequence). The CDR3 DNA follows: TGTGCCAGCGAGGGGGTGAAGGGGGCTGTTACTGAAGCTTTCTTT. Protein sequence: CASEGVKGAVTEAFF.

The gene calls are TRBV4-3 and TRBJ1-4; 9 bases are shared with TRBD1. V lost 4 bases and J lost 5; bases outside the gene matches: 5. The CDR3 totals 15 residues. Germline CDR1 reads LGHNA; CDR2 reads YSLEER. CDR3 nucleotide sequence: TGCGCCAGCAGCCTCGCCGGGACAGGGAATGAAAAACTGTTTTTT. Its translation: CASSLAGTGNEKLFF.

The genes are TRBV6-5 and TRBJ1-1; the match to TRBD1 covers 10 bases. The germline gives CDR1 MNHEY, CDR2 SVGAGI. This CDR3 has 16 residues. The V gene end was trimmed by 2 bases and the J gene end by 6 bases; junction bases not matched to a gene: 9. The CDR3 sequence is CASSYDIRDRGSEAFF. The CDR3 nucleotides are TGTGCCAGCAGTTACGATATCCGGGACAGGGGCTCTGAAGCTTTCTTT.

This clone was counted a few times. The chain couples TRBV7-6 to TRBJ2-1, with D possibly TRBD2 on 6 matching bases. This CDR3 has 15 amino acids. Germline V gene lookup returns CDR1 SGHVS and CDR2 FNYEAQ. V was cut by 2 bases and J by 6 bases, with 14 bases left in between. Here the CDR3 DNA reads TGTGCCAGCAGCTTAACGCGGGGCCAAACCAATGAGCAGTTCTTC. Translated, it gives CASSLTRGQTNEQFF.

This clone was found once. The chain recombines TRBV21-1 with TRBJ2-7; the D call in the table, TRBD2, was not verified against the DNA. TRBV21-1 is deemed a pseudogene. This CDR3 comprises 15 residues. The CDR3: CASPPSRVENHEQYV. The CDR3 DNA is TGTGCCAGTCCCCCTAGTCGGGTAGAGAATCACGAGCAGTACGTC.

The CDR3 is CASRLTSGNTGELFF. The DNA of the CDR3 is TGTGCCAGCAGGTTGACTAGCGGGAACACCGGGGAGCTGTTTTTT. The genes are TRBV6-5 and TRBJ2-2; 9 positions agree with TRBD2. Trimming at V came to 6 bases and at J to 1 base, leaving 3 bases not matched to a gene. The germline V gene has CDR1 MNHEY and CDR2 SVGAGI. The CDR3 runs to 15 residues.

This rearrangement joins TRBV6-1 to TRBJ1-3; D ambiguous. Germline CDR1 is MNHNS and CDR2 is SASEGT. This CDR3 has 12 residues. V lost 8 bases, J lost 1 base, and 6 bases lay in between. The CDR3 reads CASAGSGNTIYF. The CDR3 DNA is TGTGCCAGCGCGGGGTCTGGAAACACCATATATTTT.